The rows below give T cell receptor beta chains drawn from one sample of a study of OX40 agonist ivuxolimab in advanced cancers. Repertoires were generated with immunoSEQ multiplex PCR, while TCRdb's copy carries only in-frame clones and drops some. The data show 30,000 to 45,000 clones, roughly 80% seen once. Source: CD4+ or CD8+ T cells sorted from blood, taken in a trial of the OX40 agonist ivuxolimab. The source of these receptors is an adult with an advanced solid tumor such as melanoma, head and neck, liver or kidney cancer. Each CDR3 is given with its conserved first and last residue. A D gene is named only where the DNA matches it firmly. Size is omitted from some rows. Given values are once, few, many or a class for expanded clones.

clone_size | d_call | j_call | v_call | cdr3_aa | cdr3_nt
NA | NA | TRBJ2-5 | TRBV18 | CASSPTQETQYF | TGTGCCAGCTCACCGACGCAAGAGACCCAGTACTTC
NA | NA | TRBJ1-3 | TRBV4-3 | CASSQDWKPGNTIYF | TGCGCCAGCAGCCAAGATTGGAAGCCTGGAAACACCATATATTTT
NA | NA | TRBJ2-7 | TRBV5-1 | CASSFSGAYEQYF | TGCGCCAGCAGCTTCAGCGGAGCCTACGAGCAGTACTTC
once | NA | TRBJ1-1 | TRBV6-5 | CASSYSGVTEAFF | TGTGCCAGCAGTTACTCAGGCGTCACTGAAGCTTTCTTT
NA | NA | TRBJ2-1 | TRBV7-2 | CASSLALANGYNEQFF | TGTGCCAGCAGCTTAGCTTTAGCAAACGGTTACAATGAGCAGTTCTTC
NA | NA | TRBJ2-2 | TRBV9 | CASSVGPGDTGELFF | TGTGCCAGCAGCGTAGGGCCAGGGGACACCGGGGAGCTGTTTTTT
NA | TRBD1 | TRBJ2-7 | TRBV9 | CASSAAPVRGEQYF | TGTGCCAGCAGCGCCGCCCCCGTCAGGGGGGAGCAGTACTTC
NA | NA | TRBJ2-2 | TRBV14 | CASSQGIGTGELFF | TGTGCCAGCAGCCAAGGAATCGGCACCGGGGAGCTGTTTTTT
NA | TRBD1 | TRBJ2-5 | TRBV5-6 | CASSLPGQGAETQYF | TGTGCCAGCAGCCTTCCCGGACAGGGAGCAGAGACCCAGTACTTC
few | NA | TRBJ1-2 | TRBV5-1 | CASSVSGRGGGYTF | TGCGCCAGCAGCGTTTCCGGGAGGGGTGGAGGCTACACCTTC